The 4 T cell receptor beta chains below come from one sample, sequenced in a study of blood T cell repertoires in COVID-19. The table came from immunoSEQ multiplex PCR; TCRdb's copy has only in-frame clones and leaves some out. The repertoire consists of approximately 170,000 clones, with about 81% occurring once and the leading ten covering roughly 3.2%. Sequenced: PBMCs or T cells enriched from blood (not recorded which). Receptors originate from a woman between 25 and 40 years old who had recovered from COVID-19.

This chain connects TRBV6-1 to TRBJ2-7; weak D call: TRBD1 (7 bases). The CDR3 has 15 residues. Germline values: CDR1 MNHNS, CDR2 SASEGT. V was cut by 2 bases and J by 2 bases, with 13 bases left in between. DNA for the CDR3: TGTGCCAGCAGTGAAATCGCGGGGACAGCCTACGAGCAGTACTTC. Residues: CASSEIAGTAYEQYF.

For the CDR3, the DNA is TGCGCCAGCAGCTCCCCAGGGGGAGGCCTAGCGGGGAGGGAGAACATTCAGTACTTC. Protein sequence: CASSSPGGGLAGRENIQYF. The gene calls are TRBV5-1 and TRBJ2-4, with TRBD2 matching 9 bases. CDR3 length: 19 amino acids. V shed 3 bases and J 7 bases; nucleotides not matched to a gene: 20. Germline V gives CDR1 SGHRS, CDR2 YFSETQ.

The gene calls are TRBV9 and TRBJ1-1; 7 bases are a match to TRBD1. The germline V gene encodes CDR1 SGDLS and CDR2 YYNGEE. The V segment lost 2 bases and the J segment 8 bases; nucleotides outside the gene matches: 9. The length of the CDR3 is 14 residues. As DNA, the CDR3 is TGTGCCAGCAGCGTTAGGGGGCGCGACGCCGAAGCTTTCTTT. Encoded protein: CASSVRGRDAEAFF.

The V call is TRBV7-2, the J call TRBJ2-2; D unclear. Trimming took off 3 bases at V and 1 base at J, with 3 bases between the two ends. CDR1 is SGHTA, CDR2 FQGNSA, per germline. The CDR3 extends over 13 amino acids. The CDR3 DNA is TGTGCCAGCAGCTTCCTGAACACCGGGGAGCTGTTTTTT. Protein: CASSFLNTGELFF. The whole variable domain, remainder taken from reference TRBV7-2 and TRBJ2-2, is GAGVSQSPSNKVTEKGKDVELRCDPISGHTALYWYRQSLGQGLEFLIYFQGNSAPDKSGLPSDRFSAERTGGSVSTLTIQRTQQEDSAVYLCASSFLNTGELFFGEGSRLTVL.